The rows below give T cell receptor beta chains drawn from one sample of a study of T cell responses to AZD1222 COVID-19 vaccine. Here immunoSEQ multiplex PCR was the method, and the copy in TCRdb shows in-frame clones only, minus some. The data contain 70,000 or so clones, about 80% of them singletons. This sample comprised peripheral blood, obtained on day 0 of AZD1222 vaccination. The receptors were gathered from an adult in good health. The CDR3 runs from the conserved cysteine through the conserved F or W. The order of the fields is J gene, CDR3 length, V gene, CDR3 protein.

j_gene: TRBJ1-6
len: 15
v_gene: TRBV5-1
CDR3aa: CASSFAVGTGSPLHF

j_gene: TRBJ2-2
len: 17
v_gene: TRBV6-2/TRBV6-3
CDR3aa: CASSRRSGGGNTGELFF

j_gene: TRBJ2-7
len: 17
v_gene: TRBV28
CDR3aa: CASSTPGQGAGSGEQYF

j_gene: TRBJ1-1
len: 17
v_gene: TRBV6-1
CDR3aa: CASSEIWARRKNTEAFF

j_gene: TRBJ1-1
len: 20
v_gene: TRBV6-2/TRBV6-3
CDR3aa: CASSYSGQGAWMRMNTEAFF

j_gene: TRBJ1-5
len: 13
v_gene: TRBV19
CDR3aa: CASNTGNFQPQHF

j_gene: TRBJ2-7
len: 17
v_gene: TRBV7-9
CDR3aa: CASSSTKTGLSPYEQYF

j_gene: TRBJ2-7
len: 16
v_gene: TRBV5-8
CDR3aa: CASSLRWSGGIYEQYF

j_gene: TRBJ1-2
len: 16
v_gene: TRBV6-1
CDR3aa: CASSGLGSTANYGYTF

j_gene: TRBJ1-5
len: 12
v_gene: TRBV29-1
CDR3aa: CSTGTPNQPQHF

j_gene: TRBJ2-7
len: 14
v_gene: TRBV27
CDR3aa: CASSTTTGGYEQYF

j_gene: TRBJ1-1
len: 13
v_gene: TRBV29-1
CDR3aa: CSASGTENTEAFF

j_gene: TRBJ2-7
len: 15
v_gene: TRBV6-1
CDR3aa: CASSEGGDPRDEQYF

j_gene: TRBJ1-6
len: 12
v_gene: TRBV21-1
CDR3aa: CASIRVHSPLHF

j_gene: TRBJ2-7
len: 13
v_gene: TRBV29-1
CDR3aa: CSGSDSSSYEQYF

j_gene: TRBJ2-5
len: 14
v_gene: TRBV2
CDR3aa: CASSMDRGGETQYF

j_gene: TRBJ1-2
len: 13
v_gene: TRBV5-1
CDR3aa: CASSLGQDYGYTF

j_gene: TRBJ2-2
len: 15
v_gene: TRBV29-1
CDR3aa: CSVGTGTRNTGELFF

j_gene: TRBJ1-4
len: 14
v_gene: TRBV9
CDR3aa: CASSSGTTNEKLFF

j_gene: TRBJ1-1
len: 13
v_gene: TRBV10-1
CDR3aa: CASSERQGTEAFF

j_gene: TRBJ2-1
len: 16
v_gene: TRBV30
CDR3aa: CAWSEPGLASYNEQFF

j_gene: TRBJ1-5
len: 17
v_gene: TRBV19
CDR3aa: CASSHGTAFGGNQPQHF

j_gene: TRBJ2-1
len: 17
v_gene: TRBV6-2/TRBV6-3
CDR3aa: CASSYPRGSGGGNEQFF

j_gene: TRBJ1-1
len: 15
v_gene: TRBV6-5
CDR3aa: CASRTDALGNTEAFF

j_gene: TRBJ2-1
len: 13
v_gene: TRBV18
CDR3aa: CASSRGTDNEQFF

j_gene: TRBJ2-7
len: 14
v_gene: TRBV11-2
CDR3aa: CASSFGVTKYEQYF

j_gene: TRBJ2-7
len: 14
v_gene: TRBV3-1/TRBV3-2
CDR3aa: CASSDRDGTYEQYF

j_gene: TRBJ1-6
len: 14
v_gene: TRBV3-1/TRBV3-2
CDR3aa: CASSQGQHNSPLHF

j_gene: TRBJ2-3
len: 13
v_gene: TRBV11-2
CDR3aa: CASRRQGTDTQYF

j_gene: TRBJ2-1
len: 14
v_gene: TRBV7-3
CDR3aa: CASSRTSGGGEQFF

j_gene: TRBJ2-1
len: 13
v_gene: TRBV7-8
CDR3aa: CASSLEWGNEQFF

j_gene: TRBJ1-2
len: 12
v_gene: TRBV5-4
CDR3aa: CASSSFNYGYTF

j_gene: TRBJ1-5
len: 14
v_gene: TRBV18
CDR3aa: CASSPFGGSQPQHF

j_gene: TRBJ2-1
len: 16
v_gene: TRBV28
CDR3aa: CASKNAGTGDNNEQFF

j_gene: TRBJ2-5
len: 14
v_gene: TRBV13
CDR3aa: CASSPRLAEETQYF

j_gene: TRBJ2-6
len: 15
v_gene: TRBV6-2/TRBV6-3
CDR3aa: CASSYKNYGANVLTF

j_gene: TRBJ1-4
len: 14
v_gene: TRBV2
CDR3aa: CASSLTATNEKLFF

j_gene: TRBJ1-4
len: 15
v_gene: TRBV9
CDR3aa: CASSVGGQLNEKLFF

j_gene: TRBJ2-5
len: 13
v_gene: TRBV9
CDR3aa: CASSLSPQETQYF

j_gene: TRBJ1-1
len: 14
v_gene: TRBV6-1
CDR3aa: CASSEGTGYTEAFF

j_gene: TRBJ2-7
len: 13
v_gene: TRBV6-2/TRBV6-3
CDR3aa: CASSYVGSWEQYF

j_gene: TRBJ1-1
len: 13
v_gene: TRBV7-9
CDR3aa: CASSSQGIPEAFF

j_gene: TRBJ2-1
len: 15
v_gene: TRBV7-9
CDR3aa: CASSLLGGLNNEQFF

j_gene: TRBJ2-5
len: 12
v_gene: TRBV18
CDR3aa: CASSPGGETQYF

j_gene: TRBJ2-5
len: 14
v_gene: TRBV7-6
CDR3aa: CASSLGSSQETQYF

j_gene: TRBJ2-5
len: 12
v_gene: TRBV6-5
CDR3aa: CASRSDLKTQYF

j_gene: TRBJ1-1
len: 15
v_gene: TRBV28
CDR3aa: CASTLLPSLNTEAFF

j_gene: TRBJ2-5
len: 14
v_gene: TRBV7-3
CDR3aa: CASSPGGLQETQYF

j_gene: TRBJ1-1
len: 14
v_gene: TRBV27
CDR3aa: CASSYLNMNTEAFF

j_gene: TRBJ1-3
len: 14
v_gene: TRBV7-8
CDR3aa: CASSLGKSGNTIYF

j_gene: TRBJ1-5
len: 15
v_gene: TRBV7-3
CDR3aa: CASSYIGGGFQPQHF

j_gene: TRBJ1-2
len: 16
v_gene: TRBV4-1
CDR3aa: CASSPITGGEGYGYTF

j_gene: TRBJ2-7
len: 14
v_gene: TRBV5-8
CDR3aa: CASSLIGGLNEQYF

j_gene: TRBJ2-2
len: 16
v_gene: TRBV10-2
CDR3aa: CASSDGWRGDTGELFF

j_gene: TRBJ2-3
len: 16
v_gene: TRBV28
CDR3aa: CASSLASGGRGDTQYF

j_gene: TRBJ1-5
len: 16
v_gene: TRBV7-9
CDR3aa: CASSPWTGVGNQPQHF

j_gene: TRBJ1-1
len: 18
v_gene: TRBV5-1
CDR3aa: CASSLAKIPGQGATEAFF

j_gene: TRBJ1-2
len: 13
v_gene: TRBV5-1
CDR3aa: CASSLQGNGGYTF

j_gene: TRBJ1-1
len: 13
v_gene: TRBV3-1/TRBV3-2
CDR3aa: CASSYRRDTEAFF